Presented here are 31 T cell receptor beta chains from one specimen sequenced in a study of early T cells in non-severe SARS-CoV-2 infection. Each CDR3 protein gets one entry after TCRdb re-called the 5' RACE reads with MiXCR. The sample holds 40,000 to 50,000 distinct CDR3 sequences, approximately 7.1% seen once. What was sequenced was whole blood. These receptors were taken from an adult who was a healthcare worker with PCR-confirmed SARS-CoV-2 infection or an uninfected control (not recorded which).

This clonotype was counted a few times. V usage is TRBV7-6 and J usage is TRBJ2-5; D assignment may be TRBD1 or TRBD2 (5 bases each). Trimming stripped 4 bases from V and 7 bases from J, with 19 bases between. CDR1 and CDR2 (germline): SGHVS, FNYEAQ. The CDR3 loop spans 15 amino acids. The CDR3 DNA reads TGTGCCAGCAGCTCTGGCCCGAGGGGAGTCCCGACCCAGTACTTC. Amino acids: CASSSGPRGVPTQYF.

The chain couples TRBV7-9 to TRBJ1-4; D unclear. V was pared by 5 bases and J by 1 base, with 8 bases between. Germline CDR1 and CDR2: SEHNR and FQNEAQ (reference sequence). This CDR3 region has 14 residues. The DNA of the CDR3 is TGTGCCAGCAGCCTAATGGGAACTAATGAAAAACTGTTTTTT. Translating gives CASSLMGTNEKLFF.

This clonotype was seen repeatedly, ten times or more. V and J are TRBV18 and TRBJ2-2, with a possible D match to TRBD1 (5 bases). Trimming cost V 4 bases and J 4 bases, with 16 bases left between them. The CDR3 consists of 16 residues. Germline V gene lookup returns CDR1 KGHSH and CDR2 LQKENI. The CDR3 region has the DNA TGTGCCAGCTCACTCGACAGTCTGGCCCTCACCGGGGAGCTGTTTTTT. Amino acid sequence: CASSLDSLALTGELFF. The variable domain in full, completed from reference TRBV18 and TRBJ2-2, reads NAGVMQNPRHLVRRRGQEARLRCSPMKGHSHVYWYRQLPEEGLKFMVYLQKENIIDESGMPKERFSAEFPKEGPSILRIQQVVRGDSAAYFCASSLDSLALTGELFFGEGSRLTVL.

This clonotype was observed at least ten times. V is TRBV12-3 or TRBV12-4 and J is TRBJ2-3; D is unresolved. CDR3 length equals 12 residues. The germline V and J ends were trimmed by 6 bases and 2 bases, with 6 bases remaining between them. The CDR3: CASSPVTDTQYF. CDR3 coding DNA: TGTGCCAGCAGCCCAGTCACAGATACGCAGTATTTT.

In its sample, this clonotype was seen a few times. This sequence joins TRBV5-1 and TRBJ2-1; no clear D gene. Germline lookup yields CDR1 SGHRS and CDR2 YFSETQ. The CDR3 sequence is 12 residues long. V lost 2 bases, J lost 9 bases, and 9 bases lay in between. This chain's CDR3 is CASSFSDSEQFF. The CDR3 DNA follows: TGCGCCAGCAGCTTCTCCGATAGTGAGCAGTTCTTC.

In this sample, this clonotype turned up many times. The V gene is TRBV14, the J gene TRBJ2-5, with 11 bases aligning to TRBD1. The CDR3 length is 15 residues. V shed 2 bases, J shed 6 bases, and the junction held 5 bases outside the gene matches. CDR1 and CDR2 from the germline V gene are SGHDN and FVKESK. The CDR3 is CASSQRTGGEKTQYF. The CDR3 DNA reads TGTGCCAGCAGCCAAAGGACAGGGGGCGAAAAGACCCAGTACTTC.

This clonotype was seen once. This chain links TRBV20-1 with TRBJ2-5, with a possible D match to TRBD2 (5 bases). Trimming removed 3 bases at V and 2 bases at J, with 13 bases between. The CDR3 contains 14 residues. In germline, CDR1 is DFQATT, CDR2 SNEGSKA (reference sequence). DNA for the CDR3: TGCAGTGCTAGTCGCCCCCGGGAACAAGAGACCCAGTACTTC. This encodes CSASRPREQETQYF.

This clonotype was seen only a few times. The rearrangement joins TRBV2 to TRBJ1-5; 7 nucleotides line up with TRBD1. CDR1 SNHLY and CDR2 FYNNEI come from the germline V gene. The V gene end was trimmed by 6 bases and the J gene end by 4 bases; junction bases not matched to a gene: 9. The CDR3 has 15 amino acids. CDR3: CASRRDRQTNQPQHF. The CDR3 nucleotides read TGTGCCAGCAGACGGGACAGACAAACTAATCAGCCCCAGCATTTT.

The chain employs TRBV7-9 and TRBJ2-1; D is possibly TRBD1 or TRBD2 (5 bases each). The V gene lost 5 bases and the J gene lost 7 bases, with 18 bases spanning the gap. CDR1 SEHNR and CDR2 FQNEAQ come from the germline V gene (reference sequence). The CDR3 sequence is 15 residues long. The CDR3 bases are TGTGCCAGCAGCCGCCTCGATTGGGGGAAAAATGAGCAGTTCTTC. This translates into CASSRLDWGKNEQFF. Complete variable domain (other parts from reference TRBV7-9 and TRBJ2-1): DTGVSQNPRHKITKRGQNVTFRCDPISEHNRLYWYRQTLGQGPEFLTYFQNEAQLEKSRLLSDRFSAERPKGSFSTLEIQRTEQGDSAMYLCASSRLDWGKNEQFFGPGTRLTVL.

This clonotype was observed at least ten times. The rearrangement uses TRBV19 and TRBJ1-2, with 7 bases that match TRBD1. The CDR3 spans 13 residues. Germline V gives CDR1 LNHDA, CDR2 SQIVND (reference sequence). Germline trimming cut 2 bases from V and 6 bases from J; bases unmatched to any gene: 3. The CDR3 reads CASSITGAHGYTF. The CDR3 nucleotides read TGTGCCAGTAGTATAACAGGGGCTCATGGCTACACCTTC.

This clonotype turned up a few times. This chain uses TRBV3-1 with TRBJ1-2; D ambiguous. Trimming removed 3 bases at V and 8 bases at J, with 10 bases between. Germline values: CDR1 LGHDT, CDR2 YNNKEL (reference sequence). The length of the CDR3 is 12 residues. This CDR3 reads CASSHTARGYTF. The CDR3 DNA sequence: TGTGCCAGCAGCCACACGGCGCGGGGCTACACCTTC.

This clonotype is medium-sized in the sample. The chain recombines TRBV7-2 with TRBJ2-1; 14 nucleotides line up with TRBD2. J was trimmed by 15 bases and V by 5 bases; bases with no gene match: 12. From germline, CDR1 is SGHTA and CDR2 FQGNSA. The CDR3 loop spans 15 amino acids. The CDR3 bases are TGTGCCAGCAGCCCCCGGACTAGCGGGGGGTCTCAGTGGTTCTTC. It codes for CASSPRTSGGSQWFF.

This clonotype occurred many times. The V call is TRBV6-1, the J call TRBJ1-4; maybe TRBD1 (5 bases). The CDR3 is 13 amino acids. Germline CDR1 is MNHNS and CDR2 is SASEGT. V lost 8 bases and J lost 3, with 10 bases in between. In nucleotides, the CDR3 is TGTGCCAGCGGGGGTAGGGCTAATGAAAAACTGTTTTTT. Amino acid sequence: CASGGRANEKLFF.

Of note for this clonotype: A clone one base away is much larger, so this may be a read error. The rearrangement uses TRBV15 and TRBJ2-1; 9 bases line up with TRBD1. The CDR3 totals 16 residues. Germline CDR1 LNHNV, CDR2 YYDKDF (reference sequence). The CDR3 coding sequence is TGTGTCACCAGCAGGGAGACAGGGGGGACCTACAATGAGCAGTTCTTC. It codes for CVTSRETGGTYNEQFF.

This clonotype came up many times. The genes are TRBV6-6 and TRBJ2-3; D call uncertain. CDR1 and CDR2 (germline): MNHNY, SVGAGI (reference sequence). CDR3 length equals 13 residues. V was trimmed by 4 bases and J by 3 bases, leaving 8 bases between them. CDR3 nucleotide sequence: TGTGCCAGCAGTTTGACCCGAACAGATACGCAGTATTTT. Its protein is CASSLTRTDTQYF.

At least ten counts were recorded for this clonotype. The chain couples TRBV12-3 or TRBV12-4 to TRBJ1-4, with a weak D call TRBD1 (5 bases). V lost 2 bases to trimming and J lost 8 bases, with 15 bases between them. CDR3 length: 15 residues. This CDR3 is CASSLRGLGDEKLFF. The CDR3 nucleotides read TGTGCCAGCAGTTTACGGGGACTAGGGGACGAAAAACTGTTTTTT.

With respect to this clonotype: One junction end disagrees with the germline gene, perhaps due to a read error. The gene calls are TRBV7-6 and TRBJ2-7; D could derive from TRBD1 or TRBD2 (5 bases each). This CDR3 has 13 residues. Germline V CDR1 and CDR2: SGHVS, FNYEAQ. CDR3 amino acids: CVSSEGTVGEQYF. CDR3 nucleotides: TGTGTCAGCAGCGAAGGGACCGTGGGAGAGCAGTACTTC.

This clonotype has at least ten counts. CDR3 loop: CASSVGQNTEAFF. For the CDR3, the DNA is TGTGCCAGCAGTGTGGGACAGAACACTGAAGCTTTCTTT. This chain uses TRBV12-3 or TRBV12-4 with TRBJ1-1; D perhaps matches TRBD1 (6 bases). The CDR3 consists of 13 residues. The V end was cut by 5 bases, the J end by 1 base, with 8 bases between.

The sample holds many counts of this clonotype. V usage is TRBV7-9 and J usage is TRBJ1-1; the D is unclear. Germline CDR1 reads SEHNR; CDR2 reads FQNEAQ (reference sequence). The length of the CDR3 is 13 residues. V gave up 5 bases and J gave up 10 bases, with 17 bases separating them. The CDR3 DNA is TGTGCCAGCAGCCCTTCGGAGGCTTCTGGAGCTTTCTTT. The encoded protein is CASSPSEASGAFF.

The V call is TRBV4-1, the J call TRBJ2-3; 13 bases line up with TRBD2. V lost 1 base, J lost 6 bases, and 13 bases stayed unmatched. CDR3 length: 19 residues. The germline gives CDR1 MGHRA, CDR2 YSYEKL. Here the CDR3 reads CASSQGDPGLAGPPDTQYF. CDR3 in DNA: TGCGCCAGCAGCCAAGGGGACCCGGGACTAGCGGGGCCCCCCGATACGCAGTATTTT.

This clonotype came up a few times. The genes are TRBV7-9 and TRBJ2-7; D might be TRBD1 (5 bases). V was shortened by 1 base and J by 5 bases, with 12 bases between the two germline ends. The CDR3 spans 14 residues. Germline CDR1 is SEHNR and CDR2 is FQNEAQ (reference sequence). The CDR3 loop reads CASSLVRENDEQYF. The CDR3 DNA sequence: TGTGCCAGCAGCTTAGTCAGGGAAAATGACGAGCAGTACTTC.

This clonotype was observed at least ten times. The CDR3 loop is CASSFGQDTDTQYF. The CDR3 coding sequence is TGTGCCAGCAGCTTCGGACAGGACACAGATACGCAGTATTTT. This rearrangement joins TRBV5-6 to TRBJ2-3; TRBD1 agrees at 7 bases. This CDR3 has 14 residues. Germline V gene sequence: CDR1 SGHDT, CDR2 YYEEEE. V dropped 2 bases and J dropped 2; count of bases not matched to a gene: 2.

The chain employs TRBV27 and TRBJ2-7; D ambiguous. The CDR3 is made up of 14 amino acids. Germline V lookup: CDR1 MNHEY, CDR2 SMNVEV (reference sequence). V was pared by 7 bases and J by 0 bases, with 13 bases between. This CDR3 reads CASTSLGSSYEQYF. The DNA for the CDR3 is TGTGCCAGCACATCCCTCGGCAGCTCCTACGAGCAGTACTTC.

The chain employs TRBV20-1 and TRBJ2-7; 10 positions agree with TRBD2. The CDR3 sequence is 15 residues long. Germline assignment: CDR1 DFQATT and CDR2 SNEGSKA (reference sequence). Unmatched junction bases numbered 7, after V lost 2 bases and J lost 3 bases. The CDR3 spells CSARTPGTSVYEQYF. The CDR3 DNA reads TGCAGTGCTAGAACCCCCGGGACTAGCGTCTACGAGCAGTACTTC.

The V and J genes are TRBV20-1 and TRBJ2-5, with a possible D match to TRBD1 (5 bases). The CDR3 contains 13 residues. Between the trimmed V and J ends, which lost 5 bases and 2 bases, there was a span of 12 bases. CDR1 and CDR2 from the germline V gene are DFQATT and SNEGSKA (reference sequence). CDR3 nucleotide sequence: TGCAGTGCTGGTATGACAGTTCAAGAGACCCAGTACTTC. Its translation is CSAGMTVQETQYF.

The gene calls are TRBV7-9 and TRBJ2-5; D is unresolved. Germline V lookup: CDR1 SEHNR, CDR2 FQNEAQ (reference sequence). The CDR3 runs 12 residues. V was pared by 1 base and J by 3 bases, with 3 bases between. CDR3 region: CASSLVEETQYF. CDR3 nucleotides: TGTGCCAGCAGCTTAGTGGAAGAGACCCAGTACTTC.

This clonotype was seen a few times. The chain is built from TRBV7-9 and TRBJ1-6; 7 nucleotides line up with TRBD1. The germline V gene has CDR1 SEHNR and CDR2 FQNEAQ (reference sequence). The junction had 6 bases not matched to a gene; V was cut back by 6 bases and J by 7 bases. The CDR3 extends over 14 amino acids. Here the CDR3 DNA reads TGTGCCAGCAGTCCAGGGACAGCCAATTCACCCCTCCACTTT. Translated: CASSPGTANSPLHF.

The chain employs TRBV15 and TRBJ2-4; D could derive from TRBD1 or TRBD2 (5 bases each). V was shortened by 0 bases and J by 0 bases, with 21 bases between the two germline ends. The length of the CDR3 is 20 residues. The germline CDR1 and CDR2 sequences are LNHNV and YYDKDF (reference sequence). In DNA form, the CDR3 reads TGTGCCACCAGCAGAGATGTTCCAGGGAGAACCCAGGGAGCCAAAAACATTCAGTACTTC. This codes for CATSRDVPGRTQGAKNIQYF.

This clonotype showed up many times. This rearrangement joins TRBV3-1 to TRBJ1-2, with D perhaps matching TRBD1 (5 bases). Germline V gene lookup returns CDR1 LGHDT and CDR2 YNNKEL (reference sequence). Deletions cut 0 bases from V and 4 bases from J, with 9 bases between. The CDR3 is made up of 14 amino acids. Here the CDR3 DNA reads TGTGCCAGCAGCCAAGATTCAGGGCGCTATGGCTACACCTTC. Its protein product is CASSQDSGRYGYTF.

The chain uses TRBV5-1 and TRBJ2-5; D perhaps matches TRBD1 (6 bases). Germline values: CDR1 SGHRS, CDR2 YFSETQ. CDR3 length: 16 residues. Trimming left V 4 bases short and J 1 base short, with 17 bases between. CDR3 nucleotide sequence: TGCGCCAGCAGCCATGGACAGACTACCCTCCAAGAGACCCAGTACTTC. Protein product: CASSHGQTTLQETQYF.

This clonotype was counted only a few times. This chain joins TRBV10-3 and TRBJ2-2; weak D call: TRBD1 (7 bases). Germline V gene sequence: CDR1 ENHRY, CDR2 SYGVKD. The CDR3 extends over 16 amino acids. The V gene lost 2 bases and the J gene lost 1 base, with 11 bases spanning the gap. CDR3 residues: CAISEPRGVNTGELFF. The DNA of the CDR3 is TGTGCCATCAGTGAGCCCAGGGGGGTGAACACCGGGGAGCTGTTTTTT.